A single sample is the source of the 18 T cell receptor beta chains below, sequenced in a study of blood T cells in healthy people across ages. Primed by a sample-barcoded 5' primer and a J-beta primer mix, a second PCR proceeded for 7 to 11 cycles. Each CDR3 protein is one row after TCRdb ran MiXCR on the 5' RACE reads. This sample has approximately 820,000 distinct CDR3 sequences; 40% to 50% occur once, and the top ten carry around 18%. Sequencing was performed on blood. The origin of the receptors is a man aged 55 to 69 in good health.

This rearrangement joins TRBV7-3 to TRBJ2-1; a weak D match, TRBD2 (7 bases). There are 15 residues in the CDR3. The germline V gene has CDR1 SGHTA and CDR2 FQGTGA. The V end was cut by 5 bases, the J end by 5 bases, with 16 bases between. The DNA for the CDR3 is TGTGCCAGCAGCCCAATGGGGGGGGGGCACAATGAGCAGTTCTTC. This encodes CASSPMGGGHNEQFF.

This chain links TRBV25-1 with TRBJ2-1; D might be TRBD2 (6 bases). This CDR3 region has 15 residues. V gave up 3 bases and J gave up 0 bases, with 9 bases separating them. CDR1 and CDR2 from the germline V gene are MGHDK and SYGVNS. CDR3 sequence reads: CASSEGLYSYNEQFF. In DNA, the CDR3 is TGTGCCAGCAGTGAGGGACTTTACTCCTACAATGAGCAGTTCTTC.

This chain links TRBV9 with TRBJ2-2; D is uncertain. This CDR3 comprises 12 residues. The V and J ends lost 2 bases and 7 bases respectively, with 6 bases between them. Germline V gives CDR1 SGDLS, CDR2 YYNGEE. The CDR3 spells CASSVWGGELFF. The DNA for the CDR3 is TGTGCCAGCAGCGTGTGGGGCGGGGAGCTGTTTTTT.

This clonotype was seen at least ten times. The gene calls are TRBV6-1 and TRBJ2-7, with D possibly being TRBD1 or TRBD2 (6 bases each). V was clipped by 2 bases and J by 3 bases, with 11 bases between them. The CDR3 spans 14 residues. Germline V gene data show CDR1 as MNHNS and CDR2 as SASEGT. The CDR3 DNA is TGTGCCAGCAGTGAAAGGGGGGCATACTACGAGCAGTACTTC. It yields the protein CASSERGAYYEQYF.

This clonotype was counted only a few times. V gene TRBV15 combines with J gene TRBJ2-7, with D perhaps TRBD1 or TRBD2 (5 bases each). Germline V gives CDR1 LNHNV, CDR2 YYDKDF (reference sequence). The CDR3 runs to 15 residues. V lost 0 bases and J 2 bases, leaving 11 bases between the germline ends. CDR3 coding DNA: TGTGCCACCAGCAGAGATAAGGGACGAACCTACGAGCAGTACTTC. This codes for CATSRDKGRTYEQYF.

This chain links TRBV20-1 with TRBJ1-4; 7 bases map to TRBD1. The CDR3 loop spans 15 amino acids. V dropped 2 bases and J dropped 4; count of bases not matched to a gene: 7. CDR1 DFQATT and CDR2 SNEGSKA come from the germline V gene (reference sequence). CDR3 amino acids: CSARPRTGFNEKLFF. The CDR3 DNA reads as TGCAGTGCTAGACCCCGGACAGGATTTAATGAAAAACTGTTTTTT.

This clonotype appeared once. The CDR3 nucleotides are TGTGCCAGCATCCCCACAGGGCCCTACGAGCAGTACTTC. It codes for CASIPTGPYEQYF. The V and J genes are TRBV12-3 or TRBV12-4 and TRBJ2-7, with TRBD1 as a possible D gene (6 bases). V lost 7 bases to trimming and J lost 2 bases, with 12 bases between them. CDR3 length: 13 amino acids.

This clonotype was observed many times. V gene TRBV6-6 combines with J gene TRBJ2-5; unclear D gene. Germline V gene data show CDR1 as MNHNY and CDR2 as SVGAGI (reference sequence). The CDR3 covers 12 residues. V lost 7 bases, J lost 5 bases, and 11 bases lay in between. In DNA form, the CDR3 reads TGTGCCAGCACGGCAGGTGGTGAGACCCAGTACTTC. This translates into CASTAGGETQYF.

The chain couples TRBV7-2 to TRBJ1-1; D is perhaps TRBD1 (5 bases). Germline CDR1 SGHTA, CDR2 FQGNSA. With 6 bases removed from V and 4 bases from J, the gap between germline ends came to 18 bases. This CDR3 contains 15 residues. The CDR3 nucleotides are TGTGCCAGCAGGATAACCACGGGGGTAGGCACTGAAGCTTTCTTT. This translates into CASRITTGVGTEAFF.

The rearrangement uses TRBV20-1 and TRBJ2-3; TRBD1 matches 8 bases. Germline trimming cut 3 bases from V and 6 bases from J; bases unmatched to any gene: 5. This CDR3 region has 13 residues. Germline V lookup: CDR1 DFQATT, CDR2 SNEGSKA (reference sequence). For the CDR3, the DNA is TGCAGTGCTAGGGTCCAGGGGGCGGATACGCAGTATTTT. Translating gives CSARVQGADTQYF.

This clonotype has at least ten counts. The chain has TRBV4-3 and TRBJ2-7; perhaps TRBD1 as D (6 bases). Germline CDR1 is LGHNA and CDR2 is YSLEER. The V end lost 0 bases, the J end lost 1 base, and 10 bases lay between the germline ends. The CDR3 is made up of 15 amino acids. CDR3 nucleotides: TGCGCCAGCAGCCAAGATCAGGACAGTTCCTACGAGCAGTACTTC. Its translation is CASSQDQDSSYEQYF.

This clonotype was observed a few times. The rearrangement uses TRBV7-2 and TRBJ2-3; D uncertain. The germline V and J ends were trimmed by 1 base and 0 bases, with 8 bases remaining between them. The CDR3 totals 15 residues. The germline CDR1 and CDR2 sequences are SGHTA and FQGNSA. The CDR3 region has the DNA TGTGCCAGCAGCTTAGTAGTTTTTAGCACAGATACGCAGTATTTT. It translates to CASSLVVFSTDTQYF.

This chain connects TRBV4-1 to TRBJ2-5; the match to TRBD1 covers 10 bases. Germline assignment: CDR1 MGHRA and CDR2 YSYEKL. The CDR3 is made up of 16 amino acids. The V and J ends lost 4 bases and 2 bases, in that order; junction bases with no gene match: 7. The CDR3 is CASSRGQGVFQETQYF. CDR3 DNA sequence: TGCGCCAGCAGCCGAGGACAGGGGGTTTTTCAAGAGACCCAGTACTTC.

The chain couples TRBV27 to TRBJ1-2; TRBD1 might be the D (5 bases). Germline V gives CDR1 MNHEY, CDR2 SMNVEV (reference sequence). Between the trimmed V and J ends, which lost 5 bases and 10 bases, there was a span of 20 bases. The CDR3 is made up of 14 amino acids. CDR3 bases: TGTGCCAGCAGTCCGCGGACAAGGGTGTCCCTCTACACCTTC. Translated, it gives CASSPRTRVSLYTF.

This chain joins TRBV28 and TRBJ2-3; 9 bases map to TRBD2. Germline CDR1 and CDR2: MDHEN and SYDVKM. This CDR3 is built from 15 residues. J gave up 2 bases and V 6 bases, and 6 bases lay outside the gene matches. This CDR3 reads CASRTVAGATDTQYF. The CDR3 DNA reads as TGTGCCAGCAGGACTGTAGCGGGGGCCACAGATACGCAGTATTTT.

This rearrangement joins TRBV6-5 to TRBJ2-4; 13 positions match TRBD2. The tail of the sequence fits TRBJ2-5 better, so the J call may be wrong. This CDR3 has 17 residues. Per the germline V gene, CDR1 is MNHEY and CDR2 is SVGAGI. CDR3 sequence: CASSYTSGGAPGETQYF. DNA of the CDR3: TGTGCCAGCAGTTACACTAGCGGGGGGGCACCGGGGGAGACCCAGTACTTC.

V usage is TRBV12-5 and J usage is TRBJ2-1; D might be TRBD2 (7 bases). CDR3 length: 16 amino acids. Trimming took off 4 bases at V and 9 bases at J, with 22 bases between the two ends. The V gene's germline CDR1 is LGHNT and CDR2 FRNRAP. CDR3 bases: TGTGCTAGTGGTTCCGGGGGGCCCACGTATGTCGGTGAGCAGTTCTTC. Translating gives CASGSGGPTYVGEQFF.

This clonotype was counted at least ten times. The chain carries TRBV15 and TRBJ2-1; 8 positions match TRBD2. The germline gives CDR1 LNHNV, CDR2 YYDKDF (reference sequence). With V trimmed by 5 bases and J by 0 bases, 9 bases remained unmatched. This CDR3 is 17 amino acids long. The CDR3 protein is CATSRVQRGSSYNEQFF. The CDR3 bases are TGTGCCACCAGCCGCGTCCAGCGGGGGTCCTCCTACAATGAGCAGTTCTTC. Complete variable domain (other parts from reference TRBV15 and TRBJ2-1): DAMVIQNPRYQVTQFGKPVTLSCSQTLNHNVMYWYQQKSSQAPKLLFHYYDKDFNNEADTPDNFQSRRPNTSFCFLDIRSPGLGDTAMYLCATSRVQRGSSYNEQFFGPGTRLTVL.